This entry features one TCR beta chain sequence. RNA was extracted with the RNeasy kit, and a quantity of 0.5 to 1 ug was reverse transcribed using random hexamers. TCRdb itself ran the immunoSEQ multiplex PCR reads through MiXCR, one entry per CDR3 protein. The data contain about 440,000 distinct CDR3 sequences, 75% to 90% of them singletons. These data belong to a study of CD8 T cells in Susac syndrome. Sequencing of TCR beta drew on CD8+ and CD4+ T cells from blood. Per the germline V gene, CDR1 is GTSNPN and CDR2 is SVGIG (reference sequence). This CDR3 is built from 13 residues. Trimming pared 1 base from V and 7 bases from J, leaving 14 bases between.

The rearrangement links TRBV30 to TRBJ2-7; the D gene is possibly TRBD2 (5 bases). The source is a human donor with multiple sclerosis. The sequenced material came from CD8+ T cells from PBMCs. The CDR3 loop reads CAWSDIHPGEQYF. CDR3 bases: TGTGCCTGGAGTGATATACATCCGGGAGAGCAGTACTTC.